This T cell receptor beta chain was profiled in a study of T cell responses to AZD1222 COVID-19 vaccine. Broader study findings: Donors in the cohort were predominantly white British and more often female, and clonal diversity was possibly underestimated. Spike-specific TCR breadth and depth were elevated following two AZD1222 doses.

V gave up 0 bases and J gave up 4 bases; unmatched junction bases: 12. The CDR3 extends over 19 amino acids. Germline CDR1 is SGHRS and CDR2 is YFSETQ. The repertoire was sequenced with immunoSEQ multiplex PCR; TCRdb's copy has only in-frame clones and lacks some. The sample has around 150,000 clones; about 90% are singletons. For this clone: The antigen remains undetermined.

The sequence came from an adult in good health. The V call is TRBV5-1, the J call TRBJ2-1; TRBD2 matches at 11 bases. Sequencing was performed on peripheral blood, taken on day 0 of AZD1222 vaccination. The CDR3 region is CASSLVTSGSSARYNEQFF. The CDR3 region has the DNA TGCGCCAGCAGCTTGGTAACTAGCGGGAGCTCGGCCCGTTACAATGAGCAGTTCTTC.